A selection of T cell receptor beta chains follows, all from one sample in a study of blood T cells in healthy people across ages. TCRdb called the 5' RACE reads again in MiXCR, with one record for every CDR3 protein. The sample contains approximately 800,000 distinct CDR3 sequences, around 25% of which appear only once. This sample also belongs to another study, concerning T cells of mothers and their children.

The sample was blood. These receptor sequences come from a boy aged 5-17 years in good health. Both conserved end residues are part of each CDR3. D genes are given only for firm matches. Clone size is shown for a subset of rows, as once, few, many or a class of expanded clone.

j_gene,d_gene,len,abundance,v_gene,CDR3nt,CDR3aa
TRBJ1-1,-,16,-,TRBV6-2/TRBV6-3,TGTGCCAGCAGCCTAGTGAGCGGGCATCTTTACACTGAAGCTTTCTTT,CASSLVSGHLYTEAFF
TRBJ2-1,TRBD2,16,many,TRBV20-1,TGCAGTGCAACAGAATTACTAGCGGGGGGGTACAATGAGCAGTTCTTC,CSATELLAGGYNEQFF
TRBJ2-7,TRBD2,14,few,TRBV20-1,TGCAGTGCTACCCCAGCGGGGAACTCCTACGAGCAGTACTTC,CSATPAGNSYEQYF
TRBJ1-4,TRBD1,14,few,TRBV7-9,TGTGCCAGCAGCATCCGGGACAGGGATGAAAAACTGTTTTTT,CASSIRDRDEKLFF
TRBJ2-4,TRBD2,14,once,TRBV5-1,TGCGCCAGCAGCCAGGCGGGGGGCCGTAACATTCAGTACTTC,CASSQAGGRNIQYF
TRBJ1-3,-,13,-,TRBV7-2,TGTGCCAGCACCAACTGGGGCCCGAACACCATATATTTT,CASTNWGPNTIYF
TRBJ2-2,TRBD1,14,-,TRBV29-1,TGCAGCGTTCCCTTGGGGGACAGAGCCGGGGAGCTGTTTTTT,CSVPLGDRAGELFF
TRBJ1-4,-,14,few,TRBV7-6,TGTGCCAGCAGCCCAAGGGACCGAAATGAAAAACTGTTTTTT,CASSPRDRNEKLFF
TRBJ2-1,TRBD1,13,-,TRBV29-1,TGCAGCGTTGAGGGACAGAGGGTCTATGAGCAGTTCTTC,CSVEGQRVYEQFF
TRBJ2-5,-,14,-,TRBV11-2,TGTGCCAGCAACCGAGGCGGAGCCCAAGAGACCCAGTACTTC,CASNRGGAQETQYF
TRBJ1-2,-,12,-,TRBV12-3/TRBV12-4,TGTGCCAGCAGCCCTTCGGTGGATCCAACCACCTTC,CASSPSVDPTTF
TRBJ2-7,-,14,-,TRBV6-1,TGTGCCAGCAGTGCAGGACAGCTAGCCTACGAGCAGTACTTC,CASSAGQLAYEQYF
TRBJ2-5,-,15,few,TRBV5-1,TGCGCCAGCAGTGATATGCGGGACGGCCAAGAGACCCAGTACTTC,CASSDMRDGQETQYF
TRBJ2-5,-,14,few,TRBV7-8,TGTGCCAGCAGCTTAAACGAGGGGCAAGAGACCCAGTACTTC,CASSLNEGQETQYF
TRBJ2-3,-,14,-,TRBV18,TGTGCCAGCTCATCCGCCCCGGACATAGATACGCAGTATTTT,CASSSAPDIDTQYF
TRBJ2-7,-,13,few,TRBV29-1,TGCAGCGTTGGGGTAGGGGGGCCCTACGAGCAGTACTTC,CSVGVGGPYEQYF
TRBJ1-1,-,16,-,TRBV7-9,TGTGCCAGCAGCCCCCCCGGGGGGGGGGATGACACTGAAGCTTTCTTT,CASSPPGGGDDTEAFF
TRBJ2-1,TRBD1,16,-,TRBV6-4,TGTGCCAGCAGTTTTGCGGCAGGGGGCTCCCACAATGAGCAGTTCTTC,CASSFAAGGSHNEQFF
TRBJ1-5,-,15,-,TRBV28,TGTGCCACCTTGAGACCCGGGACGGACAATCAGCCCCAGCATTTT,CATLRPGTDNQPQHF
TRBJ2-4,-,13,-,TRBV7-8,TGTGCCAGCTCTATCGGAGCCAAAAACATTCAGTACTTC,CASSIGAKNIQYF
TRBJ2-3,-,17,-,TRBV28,TGTGCCAGCAGTTTATATGGTCGGCCATGGCCCATGGATACGCAGTATTTT,CASSLYGRPWPMDTQYF
TRBJ2-4,-,13,-,TRBV7-2,TGTGCCAGCGCCCGGCCCGGACCAGACATTCAGTACTTC,CASARPGPDIQYF
TRBJ1-2,TRBD1,16,-,TRBV12-5,TGTGCTAGTGGTTTGGTCCCTACAGGGGCGGGCTATGGCTACACCTTC,CASGLVPTGAGYGYTF
TRBJ2-3,-,16,few,TRBV6-1,TGTGCCAGCAGGGCCACCGGGACGCCTAGCACAGATACGCAGTATTTT,CASRATGTPSTDTQYF
TRBJ2-7,-,12,-,TRBV5-6,TGTGCCAGCAGCTCTATTTATTACGAGCAGTACTTC,CASSSIYYEQYF
TRBJ2-1,TRBD2,15,-,TRBV11-2,TGTGCCAGCAGCTCGGGACTAGTGGTCTACAATGAGCAGTTCTTC,CASSSGLVVYNEQFF
TRBJ2-7,-,14,-,TRBV3-1,TGTGCCAGCAGCCAAGATCAATCGGGCAACGAGCAGTACTTC,CASSQDQSGNEQYF
TRBJ2-5,-,13,-,TRBV20-1,TGCAGTGCCCTCTTTCCGGGCCAAGAGACCCAGTACTTC,CSALFPGQETQYF
TRBJ2-7,TRBD1,17,few,TRBV5-1,TGCGCCAGCAGCTCTGGACAGGGGGTCGTCGGATCCTACGAGCAGTACTTC,CASSSGQGVVGSYEQYF
TRBJ1-2,-,13,-,TRBV6-1,TGTGCCAGCAGGCTGACGGTAAACTATGGCTACACCTTC,CASRLTVNYGYTF
TRBJ2-2,-,14,-,TRBV9,TGTGCCAGCAGCGGCAGGGAAAGCACCGGGGAGCTGTTTTTT,CASSGRESTGELFF
TRBJ1-6,-,14,-,TRBV27,TGTGCCAGCAGTAACCCGGGGGCTTATTCACCCCTCCACTTT,CASSNPGAYSPLHF
TRBJ2-7,TRBD1,13,-,TRBV20-1,TGCAGTGCGAGGACAGGAGAATCCTACGAGCAGTACTTC,CSARTGESYEQYF
TRBJ2-1,-,13,few,TRBV11-2,TGTGCCAGCAGCCCGACCATAGCGAATGAGCAGTTCTTC,CASSPTIANEQFF
TRBJ1-3,TRBD1,16,-,TRBV9,TGTGCCAGCAGCCCACCGTGGGACAGCTCTGGAAACACCATATATTTT,CASSPPWDSSGNTIYF
TRBJ2-3,-,13,-,TRBV6-4,TGTGCCAGCAGTGTCTGGAGGGGGGATACGCAGTATTTT,CASSVWRGDTQYF
TRBJ1-2,TRBD1,14,-,TRBV7-2,TGTGCCAGCAGCCGGGGACAGGCCCTCAATGGCTACACCTTC,CASSRGQALNGYTF
TRBJ2-2,-,16,-,TRBV12-3/TRBV12-4,TGTGCCAGCAGTCCTAACTCAATGGGGGGCACCGGGGAGCTGTTTTTT,CASSPNSMGGTGELFF
TRBJ1-4,-,17,few,TRBV5-1,TGCGCCAGCAGCCCCCAGGAAAGGAACAGGGTGCCTGAAATACTGTTTTTT,CASSPQERNRVPEILFF
TRBJ2-2,-,13,-,TRBV12-3/TRBV12-4,TGTGCCAGCAGTCCGTACAACACCGGGGAGCTGTTTTTT,CASSPYNTGELFF
TRBJ1-2,-,14,few,TRBV5-1,TGCGCCAGCAGCGTTGGCTTAGGAGACCGGGGCTACACCTTC,CASSVGLGDRGYTF
TRBJ1-1,-,14,few,TRBV27,TGTGCCAGCAGAGGATTCGGCAGCGGGGCTGAAGCTTTCTTT,CASRGFGSGAEAFF
TRBJ2-1,TRBD2,15,-,TRBV18,TGTGCCAGCTCACCTCCAGGGACTAGCTCGAATGAGCAGTTCTTC,CASSPPGTSSNEQFF
TRBJ2-7,-,14,-,TRBV6-5,TGTGCCAGCAGTTACTCTAGGGGGGCAAACGAGCAGTACTTC,CASSYSRGANEQYF
TRBJ2-5,-,13,few,TRBV2,TGTGCCACCTCCCGGGACACCCAAGAGACCCAGTACTTC,CATSRDTQETQYF
TRBJ2-7,-,14,-,TRBV12-3/TRBV12-4,TGTGCCAGCAACGAGGGACTTGTCAAGTACGAGCAGTACTTC,CASNEGLVKYEQYF
TRBJ2-1,TRBD2,15,-,TRBV6-6,TGTGCCAGCAGTTGGGGGGGTAGCTCCTACAATGAGCAGTTCTTC,CASSWGGSSYNEQFF
TRBJ1-1,-,14,-,TRBV2,TGTGCCAGCCCACTAGGACGGATGAACACTGAAGCTTTCTTT,CASPLGRMNTEAFF
TRBJ2-5,-,14,-,TRBV5-1,TGCGCCAGCAGCTTCTTTCCAGGGCAAGAGACCCAGTACTTC,CASSFFPGQETQYF
TRBJ2-1,TRBD2,15,-,TRBV20-1,TGCAGTGCGAGCGGGACAAGCGGGGGGGTAAATGAGCAGTTCTTC,CSASGTSGGVNEQFF
TRBJ2-7,-,13,-,TRBV28,TGTGCCAGCAGTCGGGACGGAACCTACGAGCAGTACTTC,CASSRDGTYEQYF
TRBJ1-2,TRBD1,14,few,TRBV28,TGTGCCACTAAAACAGGGGACAGATTGGGCGGCTACACCTTC,CATKTGDRLGGYTF
TRBJ1-6,-,16,-,TRBV3-1,TGTGCCAGCAGCCAAGTTCTGGGATTTTATAATTCACCCCTCCACTTT,CASSQVLGFYNSPLHF
TRBJ2-7,-,13,many,TRBV9,TGTGCCAGCAGCGTGGGGCCAACCTACGAGCAGTACTTC,CASSVGPTYEQYF
TRBJ1-1,-,14,-,TRBV5-4,TGTGCCAGCAGCCCTCCGGGACGGGCTATGGAAGCTTTCTTT,CASSPPGRAMEAFF
TRBJ2-7,TRBD2,15,-,TRBV12-3/TRBV12-4,TGTGCCAGCAGTTTAAGGGCGGGGGGCAGTCGGGAGCAGTACTTC,CASSLRAGGSREQYF
TRBJ2-7,-,15,few,TRBV20-1,TGCAGTGCTAGTAGGGGCGCCCGGGTAAAGGACGAGCAGTACTTC,CSASRGARVKDEQYF
TRBJ2-5,TRBD2,15,few,TRBV2,TGTGCCAGCAGTGAGGGAAGCGGGGGGCACGAGACCCAGTACTTC,CASSEGSGGHETQYF
TRBJ2-5,-,16,few,TRBV15,TGTGCCACCAGTCCTGACGGTGCGTCAGACCAAGAGACCCAGTACTTC,CATSPDGASDQETQYF